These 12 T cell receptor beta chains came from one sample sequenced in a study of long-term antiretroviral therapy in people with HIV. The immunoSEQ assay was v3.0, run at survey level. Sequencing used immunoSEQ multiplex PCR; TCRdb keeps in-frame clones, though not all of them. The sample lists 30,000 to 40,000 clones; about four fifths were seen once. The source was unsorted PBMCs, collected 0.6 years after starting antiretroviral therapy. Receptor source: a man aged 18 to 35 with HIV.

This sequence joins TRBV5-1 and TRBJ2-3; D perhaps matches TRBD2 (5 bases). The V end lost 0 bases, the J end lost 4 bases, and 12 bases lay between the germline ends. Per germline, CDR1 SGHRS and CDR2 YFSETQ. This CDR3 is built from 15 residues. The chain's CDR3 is CASSLVEGLADTQYF. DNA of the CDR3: TGCGCCAGCAGCTTGGTAGAGGGCCTAGCAGATACGCAGTATTTT. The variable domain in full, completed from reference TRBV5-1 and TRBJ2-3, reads KAGVTQTPRYLIKTRGQQVTLSCSPISGHRSVSWYQQTPGQGLQFLFEYFSETQRNKGNFPGRFSGRQFSNSRSEMNVSTLELGDSALYLCASSLVEGLADTQYFGPGTRLTVL.

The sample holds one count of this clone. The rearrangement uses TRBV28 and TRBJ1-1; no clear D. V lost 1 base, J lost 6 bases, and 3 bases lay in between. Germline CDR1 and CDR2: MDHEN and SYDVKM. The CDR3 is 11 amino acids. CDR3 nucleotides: TGTGCCAGCAGTTTATACGCTGAAGCTTTCTTT. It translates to CASSLYAEAFF.

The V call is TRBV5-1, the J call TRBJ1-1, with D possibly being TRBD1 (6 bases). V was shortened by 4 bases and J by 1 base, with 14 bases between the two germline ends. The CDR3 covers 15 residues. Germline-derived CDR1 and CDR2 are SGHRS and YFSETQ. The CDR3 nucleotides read TGCGCCAGCAGCCGACGGACAGCCGAGAACACTGAAGCTTTCTTT. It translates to CASSRRTAENTEAFF.

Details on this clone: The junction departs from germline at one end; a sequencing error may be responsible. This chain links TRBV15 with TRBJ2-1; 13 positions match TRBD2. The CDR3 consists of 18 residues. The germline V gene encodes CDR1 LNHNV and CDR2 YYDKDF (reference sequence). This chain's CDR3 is CATSSQRLPGLAGPPSLF. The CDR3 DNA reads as TGTGCCACCAGCAGCCAAAGATTACCGGGACTAGCGGGACCACCTTCCCTCTTC.

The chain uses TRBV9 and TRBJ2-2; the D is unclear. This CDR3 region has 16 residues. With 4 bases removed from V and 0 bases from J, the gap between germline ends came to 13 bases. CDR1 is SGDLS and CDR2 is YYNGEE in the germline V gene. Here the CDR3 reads CASSSKAQSNTGELFF. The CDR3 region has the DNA TGTGCCAGCAGCTCAAAGGCTCAGTCGAACACCGGGGAGCTGTTTTTT.

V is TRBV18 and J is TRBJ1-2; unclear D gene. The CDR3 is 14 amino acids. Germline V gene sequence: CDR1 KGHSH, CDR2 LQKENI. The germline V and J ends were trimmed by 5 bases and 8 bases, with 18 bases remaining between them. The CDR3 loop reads CASSSKNIAEGYTF. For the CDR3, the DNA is TGTGCCAGCTCATCGAAGAACATCGCAGAAGGCTACACCTTC.

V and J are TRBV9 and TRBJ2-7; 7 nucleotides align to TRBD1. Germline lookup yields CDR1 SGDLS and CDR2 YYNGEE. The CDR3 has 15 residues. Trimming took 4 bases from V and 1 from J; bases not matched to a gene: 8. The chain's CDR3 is CASSFQGESSYEQYF. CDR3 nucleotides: TGTGCCAGCAGCTTTCAGGGGGAAAGTTCCTACGAGCAGTACTTC.

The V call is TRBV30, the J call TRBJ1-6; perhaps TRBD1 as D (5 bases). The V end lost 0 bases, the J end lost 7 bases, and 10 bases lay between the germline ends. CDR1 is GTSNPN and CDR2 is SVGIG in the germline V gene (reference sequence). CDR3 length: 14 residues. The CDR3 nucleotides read TGTGCCTGGAGTGTGGCAGGGTGGAATTCACCCCTCCACTTT. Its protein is CAWSVAGWNSPLHF. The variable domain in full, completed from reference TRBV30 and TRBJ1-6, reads SQTIHQWPATLVQPVGSPLSLECTVEGTSNPNLYWYRQAAGRGLQLLFYSVGIGQISSEVPQNLSASRPQDRQFILSSKKLLLSDSGFYLCAWSVAGWNSPLHFGNGTRLTVT.

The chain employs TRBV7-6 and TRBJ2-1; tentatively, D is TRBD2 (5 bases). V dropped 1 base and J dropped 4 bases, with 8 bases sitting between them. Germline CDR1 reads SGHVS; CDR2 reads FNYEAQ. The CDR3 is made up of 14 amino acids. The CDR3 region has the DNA TGTGCCAGCAGCTTAGGAGGGTCTTACAATGAGCAGTTCTTC. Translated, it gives CASSLGGSYNEQFF.

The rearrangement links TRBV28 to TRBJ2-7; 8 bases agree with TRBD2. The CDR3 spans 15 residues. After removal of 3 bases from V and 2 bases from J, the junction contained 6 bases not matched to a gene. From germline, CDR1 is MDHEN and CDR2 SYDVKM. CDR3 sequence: CASSFLSGGPYEQYF. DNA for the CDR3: TGTGCCAGCAGTTTTTTGTCGGGAGGGCCCTACGAGCAGTACTTC. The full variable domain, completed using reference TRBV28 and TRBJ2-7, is DVKVTQSSRYLVKRTGEKVFLECVQDMDHENMFWYRQDPGLGLRLIYFSYDVKMKEKGDIPEGYSVSREKKERFSLILESASTNQTSMYLCASSFLSGGPYEQYFGPGTRLTVT.

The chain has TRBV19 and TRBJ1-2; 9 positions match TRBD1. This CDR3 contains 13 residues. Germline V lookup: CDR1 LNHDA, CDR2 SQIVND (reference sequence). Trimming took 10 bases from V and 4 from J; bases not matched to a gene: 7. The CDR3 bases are TGTGCCACCGTAGCGACAGGGGGCTATGGCTACACCTTC. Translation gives CATVATGGYGYTF. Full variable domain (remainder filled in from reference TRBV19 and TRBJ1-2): DGGITQSPKYLFRKEGQNVTLSCEQNLNHDAMYWYRQDPGQGLRLIYYSQIVNDFQKGDIAEGYSVSREKKESFPLTVTSAQKNPTAFYLCATVATGGYGYTFGSGTRLTVV.

The CDR3 DNA sequence: TGTGCCAGCAGCCCTACAGGGAGCTCTGGGGCCAACGTCCTGACTTTC. Encoded protein: CASSPTGSSGANVLTF. The chain carries TRBV13 and TRBJ2-6, with D tentatively TRBD1 (6 bases). V shed 5 bases and J shed 0 bases, with 11 bases lying between them. The CDR3 runs 16 residues. Germline V lookup: CDR1 PRHDT, CDR2 FYEKMQ (reference sequence).